This is a list of T cell receptor beta chains from one sample in a study of blood T cell repertoires in COVID-19. Measured with immunoSEQ multiplex PCR; TCRdb has only the in-frame clones, and not every one. The table lists some 150,000 clones, around 80% of them singletons. The sequencing sample was made of PBMCs or T cells enriched from blood (not recorded which). The receptors stem from a man aged 50 to 59 who had recovered from COVID-19. Each CDR3 is given with its conserved first and last residue. D genes are given only for firm matches. Not every row has a clone size; where given, it reads once, few, many or a size class.

d_call j_call clone_size v_call cdr3_aa cdr3_nt
NA TRBJ1-1 NA TRBV19 CASRRQGLNTEAFF TGTGCCAGTAGACGGCAGGGTCTGAACACTGAAGCTTTCTTT
NA TRBJ1-1 NA TRBV11-2 CASSLGRTEAFF TGTGCCAGCAGCTTAGGGCGGACTGAAGCTTTCTTT
NA TRBJ1-5 NA TRBV5-1 CASSEGGSNQPQHF TGCGCCAGCAGTGAGGGGGGGAGCAATCAGCCCCAGCATTTT
NA TRBJ1-5 NA TRBV6-5 CASRGPEPQHF TGTGCCAGCAGGGGCCCCGAGCCCCAGCATTTT
TRBD1 TRBJ1-1 NA TRBV27 CASSRDRRTTEAFF TGTGCCAGCAGCAGGGACAGGAGAACCACTGAAGCTTTCTTT
NA TRBJ1-2 NA TRBV7-3 CASSATDNYGYTF TGTGCCAGCAGCGCTACAGACAACTATGGCTACACCTTC
NA TRBJ1-6 NA TRBV5-6 CASSRVGTPIYNSPLHF TGTGCCAGCAGCCGAGTGGGGACACCGATCTATAATTCACCCCTCCACTTT
NA TRBJ1-5 NA TRBV6-5 CASSYSAIVGNQPQHF TGTGCCAGCAGTTACTCGGCAATTGTGGGCAATCAGCCCCAGCATTTT
TRBD2 TRBJ2-1 NA TRBV30 CAWSGGGGSQHEQFF TGTGCCTGGAGTGGTGGCGGGGGTTCTCAACATGAGCAGTTCTTC
TRBD2 TRBJ2-3 once TRBV7-9 CASSLGLAGVSDTQYF TGTGCCAGCAGCTTAGGACTAGCGGGGGTCTCAGATACGCAGTATTTT
NA TRBJ2-1 NA TRBV29-1 CSSGTHVSYNEQFF TGCAGTTCCGGGACACACGTCTCCTACAATGAGCAGTTCTTC
NA TRBJ2-7 NA TRBV7-2 CASRADSLDEQYF TGTGCCAGCAGGGCGGACAGCCTTGACGAGCAGTACTTC
NA TRBJ1-6 NA TRBV6-5 CASTGQNNSPLHF TGTGCCAGCACCGGACAAAATAATTCACCCCTCCACTTT
TRBD1 TRBJ1-5 NA TRBV5-6 CASSWGQGAGAQPQHF TGTGCCAGCAGCTGGGGACAGGGGGCCGGGGCTCAGCCCCAGCATTTT
TRBD1 TRBJ1-2 NA TRBV5-4 CASSLDQGAIGYTF TGTGCCAGCAGCTTGGATCAGGGGGCGATTGGCTACACCTTC
TRBD1 TRBJ2-5 NA TRBV6-1 CASSDPPPGQGFETQYF TGTGCCAGCAGTGATCCTCCTCCGGGACAGGGCTTCGAGACCCAGTACTTC
NA TRBJ2-6 NA TRBV14 CASSHTIGANVLTF TGTGCCAGCAGCCATACTATCGGGGCCAACGTCCTGACTTTC
NA TRBJ1-2 NA TRBV3-1/TRBV3-2 CASSQETGYGYTF TGTGCCAGCAGCCAAGAAACGGGTTACGGCTACACCTTC
TRBD1 TRBJ1-1 NA TRBV2 CASRTGKNTEAFF TGTGCCAGCAGGACAGGGAAGAACACTGAAGCTTTCTTT
NA TRBJ2-2 NA TRBV7-7 CASSSGTLNTGELFF TGTGCTAGCAGCTCCGGGACATTAAACACCGGGGAGCTGTTTTTT
TRBD1 TRBJ1-2 NA TRBV3-1/TRBV3-2 CASGQGAAGYTF TGTGCCAGCGGACAGGGGGCGGCGGGCTACACCTTC
TRBD1 TRBJ2-3 NA TRBV9 CASSPQTGIGNTQYF TGTGCCAGCAGCCCCCAGACAGGGATCGGGAATACGCAGTATTTT
NA TRBJ2-7 NA TRBV27 CASSWGRLKIGEQYF TGTGCCAGCAGTTGGGGGCGACTAAAAATCGGGGAGCAGTACTTC
NA TRBJ2-2 NA TRBV5-1 CASSLRLGGTGELFF TGCGCCAGCAGCTTGAGACTTGGCGGCACCGGGGAGCTGTTTTTT
TRBD1 TRBJ1-2 NA TRBV10-3 CAISESDQGQGQYGYTF TGTGCCATCAGTGAGTCGGATCAGGGACAGGGCCAGTATGGCTACACCTTC
TRBD1 TRBJ2-7 NA TRBV4-2 CASSDGTGDRYEQYF TGTGCCAGCAGCGATGGGACAGGGGATCGCTACGAGCAGTACTTC
TRBD2 TRBJ2-1 NA TRBV5-1 CASSLGPAGGPNEQFF TGCGCCAGCAGCTTGGGACCTGCGGGGGGGCCGAATGAGCAGTTCTTC
NA TRBJ1-1 NA TRBV27 CASSLGGAVNTEAFF TGTGCCAGCAGTTTAGGAGGGGCTGTGAACACTGAAGCTTTCTTT
TRBD1 TRBJ2-3 NA TRBV6-4 CASSETGGTDTQYF TGTGCCAGCAGTGAAACAGGGGGCACAGATACGCAGTATTTT
NA TRBJ1-1 NA TRBV19 CASRMDRNTEAFF TGTGCCAGTAGAATGGACAGAAACACTGAAGCTTTCTTT
TRBD1 TRBJ1-2 NA TRBV6-5 CASRTTGGNYGYTF TGTGCCAGCAGAACTACAGGGGGGAACTATGGCTACACCTTC
NA TRBJ1-5 NA TRBV5-1 CASSLDRDQPQHF TGCGCCAGCAGCCTAGACCGTGATCAGCCCCAGCATTTT
TRBD1 TRBJ1-5 NA TRBV6-5 CASRVTGWSNQPQHF TGTGCCAGCAGAGTGACAGGGTGGAGCAATCAGCCCCAGCATTTT
NA TRBJ2-5 NA TRBV11-2 CASSLVNIQLVAQYF TGTGCCAGCAGCCTAGTCAATATACAGCTGGTGGCCCAGTACTTC
NA TRBJ2-3 NA TRBV5-1 CASLLNGQPHTDTQYF TGCGCTAGCCTCCTCAATGGACAGCCGCACACAGATACGCAGTATTTT
TRBD1 TRBJ2-7 NA TRBV14 CASSQDLLGQATYEQYF TGTGCCAGCAGCCAAGATCTCTTGGGACAGGCAACCTACGAGCAGTACTTC
NA TRBJ1-4 NA TRBV10-2 CASSDTQTTNEKLFF TGCGCCAGCAGTGATACGCAGACAACTAATGAAAAACTGTTTTTT
NA TRBJ1-1 NA TRBV7-9 CASSAQGIEAFF TGTGCCAGCAGCGCCCAGGGGATTGAAGCTTTCTTT
NA TRBJ1-6 NA TRBV28 CASSSGQRQNSPLHF TGTGCCAGCAGTTCCGGACAGCGGCAAAATTCACCCCTCCACTTT
TRBD1 TRBJ2-3 NA TRBV6-1 CASSAVWSGGGTDTQYF TGTGCCAGCAGTGCCGTGTGGTCAGGGGGAGGCACAGATACGCAGTATTTT
TRBD2 TRBJ2-1 NA TRBV7-2 CASSSARGGYNEQFF TGTGCCAGCAGCTCCGCGCGGGGGGGCTACAATGAGCAGTTCTTC
NA TRBJ1-1 once TRBV6-5 CASSYVGAAEAFF TGTGCCAGCAGTTACGTGGGGGCAGCTGAAGCTTTCTTT
NA TRBJ1-1 NA TRBV9 CASTSGAERLHTEAFF TGTGCCAGCACCTCTGGGGCAGAGAGACTCCACACTGAAGCTTTCTTT
TRBD2 TRBJ2-3 NA TRBV5-1 CASSKGLANTDTQYF TGCGCCAGCAGCAAGGGACTAGCGAACACAGATACGCAGTATTTT
NA TRBJ2-7 few TRBV7-9 CASSLVGGYEQYF TGTGCCAGCAGCTTAGTAGGGGGTTACGAGCAGTACTTC
TRBD1 TRBJ2-6 NA TRBV6-4 CASSDSGQGLSGANVLTF TGTGCCAGCAGTGACTCGGGACAGGGTCTCTCTGGGGCCAACGTCCTGACTTTC
TRBD1 TRBJ1-2 NA TRBV3-1/TRBV3-2 CASSQPGQGTYGYTF TGTGCCAGCAGCCAACCGGGACAGGGGACCTATGGCTACACCTTC
NA TRBJ2-7 NA TRBV29-1 CSVEGQLEAEQYF TGCAGCGTTGAAGGACAGTTAGAGGCCGAGCAGTACTTC
NA TRBJ1-2 NA TRBV6-5 CASSYSTDPSYGYTF TGTGCCAGCAGTTACTCCACAGACCCCTCCTATGGCTACACCTTC
NA TRBJ2-5 NA TRBV7-2 CASSSRQGTGETQYF TGTGCCAGCAGCTCCCGGCAGGGAACGGGAGAGACCCAGTACTTC
TRBD1 TRBJ1-2 NA TRBV5-1 CASSPLTGQANYGYTF TGCGCCAGCAGCCCCCTCACGGGACAGGCAAACTATGGCTACACCTTC
NA TRBJ2-4 NA TRBV7-9 CASSLNTGAKNIQYF TGTGCCAGCAGCTTAAATACCGGGGCCAAAAACATTCAGTACTTC
TRBD2 TRBJ2-7 NA TRBV5-1 CASSTSGGPYEQYF TGCGCCAGCAGCACCAGCGGGGGGCCCTACGAGCAGTACTTC
TRBD2 TRBJ2-1 NA TRBV5-4 CASSLPGGGPLGEQFF TGTGCCAGCAGCTTACCGGGGGGAGGGCCGTTAGGTGAGCAGTTCTTC
TRBD1 TRBJ1-6 NA TRBV2 CASRVGQGNSPLHF TGTGCCAGCAGAGTAGGACAGGGGAATTCACCCCTCCACTTT
NA TRBJ1-5 NA TRBV6-1 CASSEPGPSNQPQHF TGTGCCAGCAGTGAGCCAGGGCCAAGCAATCAGCCCCAGCATTTT
TRBD1 TRBJ1-4 NA TRBV4-2 CASSQGGQGAREKLFF TGTGCCAGCAGCCAAGGAGGACAGGGGGCTAGGGAAAAACTGTTTTTT